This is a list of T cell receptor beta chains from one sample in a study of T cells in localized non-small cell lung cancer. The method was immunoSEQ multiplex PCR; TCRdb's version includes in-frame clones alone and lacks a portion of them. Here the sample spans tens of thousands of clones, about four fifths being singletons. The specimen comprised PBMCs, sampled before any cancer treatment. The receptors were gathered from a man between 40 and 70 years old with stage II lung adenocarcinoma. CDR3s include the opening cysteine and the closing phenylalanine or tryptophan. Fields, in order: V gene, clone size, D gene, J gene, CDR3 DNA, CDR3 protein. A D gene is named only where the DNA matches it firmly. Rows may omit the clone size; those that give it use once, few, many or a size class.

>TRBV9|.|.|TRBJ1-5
TGTGCCAGCAGCGTAGGACCAGGGGATAGCAATCAGCCCCAGCATTTT
CASSVGPGDSNQPQHF
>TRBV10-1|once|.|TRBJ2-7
TGCGCCAGCAGCCTTCTTCCGGGACAAGAGCAGTACTTC
CASSLLPGQEQYF
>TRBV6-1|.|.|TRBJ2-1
TGTGCCAGCAGTGAAGCAGTCAGGCCTAGCTCCTACAATGAGCAGTTCTTC
CASSEAVRPSSYNEQFF
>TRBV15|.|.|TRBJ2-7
TGTGCCACCAGCCGAATCAGGGCGACCTCCTACGAGCAGTACTTC
CATSRIRATSYEQYF
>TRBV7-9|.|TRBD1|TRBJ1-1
TGTGCCAGCAGCCCCCCCGCATTCGGGACAGGTAGCACTGAAGCTTTCTTT
CASSPPAFGTGSTEAFF
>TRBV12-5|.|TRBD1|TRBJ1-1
TGTGCTAGTGGTTTGCCCGGACAGGGTCTCTCTGAAGCTTTCTTT
CASGLPGQGLSEAFF
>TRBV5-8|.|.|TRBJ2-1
TGTGCCAGCAGCTTGGATGAGCAGTTCTTC
CASSLDEQFF
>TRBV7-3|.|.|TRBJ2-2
TGTGCCAGCAGCCCGGAGGCCACCGGGGAGCTGTTTTTT
CASSPEATGELFF
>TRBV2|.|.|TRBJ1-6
TGTGCCAGCAGGGGGACCGTGAGCTCCTATAATTCACCCCTCCACTTT
CASRGTVSSYNSPLHF
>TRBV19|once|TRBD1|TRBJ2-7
TGTGCCAGTAGTTACTCCGGGACAGTCGTCCCCGAGCAGTACTTC
CASSYSGTVVPEQYF
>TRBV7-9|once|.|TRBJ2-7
TGTGCCAGCAGCGGGCCGGGGAACGAGCAGTACTTC
CASSGPGNEQYF